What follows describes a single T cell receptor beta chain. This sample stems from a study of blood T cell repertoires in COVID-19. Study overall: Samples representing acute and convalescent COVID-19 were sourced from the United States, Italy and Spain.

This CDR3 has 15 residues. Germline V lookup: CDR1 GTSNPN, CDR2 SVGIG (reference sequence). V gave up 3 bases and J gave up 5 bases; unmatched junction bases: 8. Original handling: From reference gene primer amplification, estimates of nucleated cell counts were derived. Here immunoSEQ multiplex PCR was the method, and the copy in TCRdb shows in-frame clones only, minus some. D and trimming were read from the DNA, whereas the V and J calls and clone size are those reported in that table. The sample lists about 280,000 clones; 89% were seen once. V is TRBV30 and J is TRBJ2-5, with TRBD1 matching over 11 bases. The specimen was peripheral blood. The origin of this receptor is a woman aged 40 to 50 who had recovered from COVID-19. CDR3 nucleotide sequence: TGTGCCTGGAGGGGCGGACAGGGGGCAAGGGAGACCCAGTACTTC. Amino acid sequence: CAWRGGQGARETQYF.